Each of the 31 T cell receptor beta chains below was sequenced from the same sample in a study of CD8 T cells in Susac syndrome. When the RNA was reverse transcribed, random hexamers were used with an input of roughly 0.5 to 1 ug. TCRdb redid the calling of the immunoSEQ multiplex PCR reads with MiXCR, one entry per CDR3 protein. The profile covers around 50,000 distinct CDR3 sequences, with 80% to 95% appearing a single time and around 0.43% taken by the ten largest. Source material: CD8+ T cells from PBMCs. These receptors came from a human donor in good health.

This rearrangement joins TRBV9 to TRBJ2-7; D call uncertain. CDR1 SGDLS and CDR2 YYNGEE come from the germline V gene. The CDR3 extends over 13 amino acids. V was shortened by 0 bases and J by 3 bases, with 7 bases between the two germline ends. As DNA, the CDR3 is TGTGCCAGCAGCGTAGAGGACGGCTACGAGCAGTACTTC. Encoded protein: CASSVEDGYEQYF. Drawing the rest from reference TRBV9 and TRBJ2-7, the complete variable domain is DSGVTQTPKHLITATGQRVTLRCSPRSGDLSVYWYQQSLDQGLQFLIQYYNGEERAKGNILERFSAQQFPDLHSELNLSSLELGDSALYFCASSVEDGYEQYFGPGTRLTVT.

The CDR3 DNA sequence: TGTGCCAGCACCGACGCAAGGCTGAACACTGAAGCTTTCTTT. Translation: CASTDARLNTEAFF. The J gene is TRBJ1-1, the V gene TRBV7-6; no reliable D call. CDR1 is SGHVS, CDR2 FNYEAQ, per germline. Trimming cost V 7 bases and J 0 bases, with 12 bases left between them. This CDR3 is built from 14 residues.

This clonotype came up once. The CDR3 loop is CASSLWKTQYF. In DNA form, the CDR3 reads TGTGCCAGCAGCTTATGGAAGACCCAGTACTTC. The rearrangement uses TRBV7-8 and TRBJ2-5; D unresolved. The V end lost 2 bases, the J end lost 6 bases, and 4 bases lay between the germline ends. The CDR3 is made up of 11 amino acids. Germline CDR1 is SGHVS and CDR2 is FQNEAQ.

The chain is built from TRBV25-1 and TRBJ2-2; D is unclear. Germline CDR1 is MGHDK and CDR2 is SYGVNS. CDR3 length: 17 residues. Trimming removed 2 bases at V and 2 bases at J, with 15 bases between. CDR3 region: CASSEDVGWVNTGELFF. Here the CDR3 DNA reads TGTGCCAGCAGTGAAGACGTGGGCTGGGTTAACACCGGGGAGCTGTTTTTT.

CDR3 residues: CASSLNGFQWEQFF. In nucleotides, the CDR3 is TGTGCCAGCAGTTTGAACGGGTTTCAATGGGAGCAGTTCTTC. V and J are TRBV27 and TRBJ2-1; D gene uncertain. Trimming shortened V by 3 bases and J by 10 bases, and 16 bases separated the two germline ends. This CDR3 has 14 amino acids. Germline V gene lookup returns CDR1 MNHEY and CDR2 SMNVEV (reference sequence).

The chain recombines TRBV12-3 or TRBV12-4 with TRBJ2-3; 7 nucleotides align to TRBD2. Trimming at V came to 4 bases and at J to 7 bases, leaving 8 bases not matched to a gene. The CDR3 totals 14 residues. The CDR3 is CASSWGLRAHTQYF. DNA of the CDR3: TGTGCCAGCAGTTGGGGACTAAGGGCACATACGCAGTATTTT.

CDR3 bases: TGTGCCAGCAGCACTACCCGGGTAGCGGGTCACTACGAGCAGTACTTC. Translating gives CASSTTRVAGHYEQYF. This chain links TRBV9 with TRBJ2-7; 7 bases agree with TRBD2. The CDR3 is 16 amino acids. The V segment lost 4 bases and the J segment 3 bases; nucleotides outside the gene matches: 13. Germline-derived CDR1 and CDR2 are SGDLS and YYNGEE.

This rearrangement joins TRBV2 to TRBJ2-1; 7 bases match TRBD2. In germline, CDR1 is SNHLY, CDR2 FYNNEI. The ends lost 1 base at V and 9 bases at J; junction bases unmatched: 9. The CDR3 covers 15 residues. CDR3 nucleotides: TGTGCCAGCAGTGAAGACCCCACTAGCGTCAGTGAGCAGTTCTTC. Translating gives CASSEDPTSVSEQFF. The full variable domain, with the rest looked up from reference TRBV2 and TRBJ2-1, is EPEVTQTPSHQVTQMGQEVILRCVPISNHLYFYWYRQILGQKVEFLVSFYNNEISEKSEIFDDQFSVERPDGSNFTLKIRSTKLEDSAMYFCASSEDPTSVSEQFFGPGTRLTVL.

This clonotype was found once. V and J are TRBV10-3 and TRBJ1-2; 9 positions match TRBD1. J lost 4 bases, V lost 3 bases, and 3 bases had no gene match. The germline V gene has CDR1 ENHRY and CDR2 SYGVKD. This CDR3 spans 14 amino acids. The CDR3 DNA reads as TGTGCCATCAGTGAAGAGGACAGGGGCTATGGCTACACCTTC. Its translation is CAISEEDRGYGYTF.

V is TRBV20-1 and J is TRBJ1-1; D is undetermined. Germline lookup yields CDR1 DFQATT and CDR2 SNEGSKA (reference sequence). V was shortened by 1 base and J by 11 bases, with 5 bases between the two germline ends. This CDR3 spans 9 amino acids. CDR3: CSARAEAFF. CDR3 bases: TGCAGTGCTAGAGCGGAGGCTTTCTTT.

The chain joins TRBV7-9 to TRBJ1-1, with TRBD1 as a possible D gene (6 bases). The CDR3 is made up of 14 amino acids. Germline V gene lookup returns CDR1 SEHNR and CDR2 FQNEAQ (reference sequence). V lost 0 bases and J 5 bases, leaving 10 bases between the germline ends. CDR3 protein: CASSLASGVTEAFF. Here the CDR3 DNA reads TGTGCCAGCAGCTTAGCATCAGGGGTTACTGAAGCTTTCTTT.

The CDR3 reads CASSSNRIAGATADTQYF. In DNA, the CDR3 is TGTGCCAGCAGCTCAAACCGAATAGCGGGAGCCACGGCAGATACGCAGTATTTT. The V gene is TRBV7-9, the J gene TRBJ2-3; 9 bases line up with TRBD2. After removal of 4 bases from V and 4 bases from J, the junction contained 15 bases not matched to a gene. CDR1 SEHNR and CDR2 FQNEAQ come from the germline V gene (reference sequence). The CDR3 length is 18 residues.

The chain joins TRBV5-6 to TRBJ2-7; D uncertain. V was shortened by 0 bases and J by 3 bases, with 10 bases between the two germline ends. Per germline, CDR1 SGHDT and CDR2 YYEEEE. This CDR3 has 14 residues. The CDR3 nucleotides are TGTGCCAGCAGCTTGGGGAGTTCTGTCTACGAGCAGTACTTC. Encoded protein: CASSLGSSVYEQYF.

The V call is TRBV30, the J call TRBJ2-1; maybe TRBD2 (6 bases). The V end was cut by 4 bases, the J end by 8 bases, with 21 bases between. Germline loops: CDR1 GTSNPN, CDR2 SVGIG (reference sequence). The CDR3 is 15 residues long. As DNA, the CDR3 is TGTGCCTGGAACGAAATGGGGGACTCTTTAGATGAGCAGTTCTTC. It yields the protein CAWNEMGDSLDEQFF.

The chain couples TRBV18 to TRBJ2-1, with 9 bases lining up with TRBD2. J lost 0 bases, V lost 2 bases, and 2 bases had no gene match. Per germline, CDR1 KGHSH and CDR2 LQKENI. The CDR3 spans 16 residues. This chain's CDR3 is CASSPVSGSSYNEQFF. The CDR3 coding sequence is TGTGCCAGCTCACCAGTTAGCGGGAGCTCCTACAATGAGCAGTTCTTC.

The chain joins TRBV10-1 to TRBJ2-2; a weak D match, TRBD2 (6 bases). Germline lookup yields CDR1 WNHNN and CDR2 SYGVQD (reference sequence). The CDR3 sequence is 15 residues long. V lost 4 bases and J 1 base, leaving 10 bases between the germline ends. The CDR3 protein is CASSGGSGNTGELFF. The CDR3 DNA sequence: TGCGCCAGCAGTGGAGGTAGCGGGAACACCGGGGAGCTGTTTTTT.

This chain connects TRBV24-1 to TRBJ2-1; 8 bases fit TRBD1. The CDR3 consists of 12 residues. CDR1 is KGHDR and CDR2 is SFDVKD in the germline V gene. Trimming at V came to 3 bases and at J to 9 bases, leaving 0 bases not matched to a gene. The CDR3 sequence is CATSDDRGEQFF. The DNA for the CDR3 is TGTGCCACCAGTGATGACAGGGGTGAGCAGTTCTTC.

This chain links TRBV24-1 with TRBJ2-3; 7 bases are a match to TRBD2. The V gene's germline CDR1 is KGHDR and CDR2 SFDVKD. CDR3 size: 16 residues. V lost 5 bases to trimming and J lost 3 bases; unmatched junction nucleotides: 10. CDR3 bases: TGTGCCACCAGTGGACCAGGGCGGGAGAGTACAGATACGCAGTATTTT. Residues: CATSGPGRESTDTQYF.

Here the CDR3 DNA reads TGTGCCAGCAGCTTAGCGGGGGGGGAGCAGTTCTTC. Its protein product is CASSLAGGEQFF. V and J are TRBV7-8 and TRBJ2-1, with 7 bases matching TRBD2. The CDR3 spans 12 residues. V shed 0 bases, J shed 10 bases, and the junction held 0 bases outside the gene matches. Per germline, CDR1 SGHVS and CDR2 FQNEAQ.

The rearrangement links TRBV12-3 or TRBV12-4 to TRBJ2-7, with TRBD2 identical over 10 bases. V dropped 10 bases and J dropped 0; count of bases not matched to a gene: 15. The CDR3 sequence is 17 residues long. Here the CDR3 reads CAILRASGSRSSYEQYF. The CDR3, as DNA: TGTGCCATTCTTAGGGCTAGCGGGAGCCGAAGCTCCTACGAGCAGTACTTC.

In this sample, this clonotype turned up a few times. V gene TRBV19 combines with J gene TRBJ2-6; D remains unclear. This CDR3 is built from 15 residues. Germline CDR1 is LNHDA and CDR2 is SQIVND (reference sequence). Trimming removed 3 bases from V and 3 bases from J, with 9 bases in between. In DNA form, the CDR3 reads TGTGCCAGTAGTATCATTGAGGATGGGGCCAACGTCCTGACTTTC. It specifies CASSIIEDGANVLTF.

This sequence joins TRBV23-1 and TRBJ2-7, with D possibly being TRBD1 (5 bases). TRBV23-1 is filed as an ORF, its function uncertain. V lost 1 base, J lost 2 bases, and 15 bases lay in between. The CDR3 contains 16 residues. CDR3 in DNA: TGCGCCAGCAGTCAATTTCCCAGCAAAGGGGCCTACGAGCAGTACTTC. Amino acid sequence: CASSQFPSKGAYEQYF.

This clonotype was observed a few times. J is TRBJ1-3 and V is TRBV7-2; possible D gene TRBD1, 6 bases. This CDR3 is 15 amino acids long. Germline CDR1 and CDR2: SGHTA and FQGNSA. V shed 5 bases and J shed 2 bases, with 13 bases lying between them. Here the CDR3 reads CASSLYREAGNTIYF. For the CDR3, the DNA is TGTGCCAGCAGCCTTTACAGGGAGGCTGGAAACACCATATATTTT.

CDR3 coding DNA: TGCAGTGCTAGACCAGCATTCGGGAGGGCTCCCCCCTACAATGAGCAGTTCTTC. Translating it yields CSARPAFGRAPPYNEQFF. The rearrangement joins TRBV20-1 to TRBJ2-1; 8 nucleotides match TRBD2. V shed 2 bases, J shed 2 bases, and the junction held 14 bases outside the gene matches. CDR3 length: 18 amino acids. Germline loops: CDR1 DFQATT, CDR2 SNEGSKA (reference sequence).

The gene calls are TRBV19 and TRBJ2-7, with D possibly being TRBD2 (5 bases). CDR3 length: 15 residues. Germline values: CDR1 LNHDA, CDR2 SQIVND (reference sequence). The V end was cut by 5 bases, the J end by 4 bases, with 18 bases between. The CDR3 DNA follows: TGTGCCAGTAGTCCCCTTGAGGGCCTGGGGTACGAGCAGTACTTC. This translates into CASSPLEGLGYEQYF.

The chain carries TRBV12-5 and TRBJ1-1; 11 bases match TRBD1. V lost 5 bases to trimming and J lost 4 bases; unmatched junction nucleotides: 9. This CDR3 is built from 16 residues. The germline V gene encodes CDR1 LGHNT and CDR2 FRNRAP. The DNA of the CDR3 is TGTGCTAGTGGTCTCTGGACAGGGGGCGCGGGCACTGAAGCTTTCTTT. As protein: CASGLWTGGAGTEAFF.

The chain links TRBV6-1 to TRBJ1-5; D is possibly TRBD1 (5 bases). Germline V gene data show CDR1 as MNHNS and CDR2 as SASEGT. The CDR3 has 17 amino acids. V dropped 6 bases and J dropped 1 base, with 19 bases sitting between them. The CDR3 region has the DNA TGTGCCAGCAGGGCCCCGGGGGGTTGGCTCAGCAATCAGCCCCAGCATTTT. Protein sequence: CASRAPGGWLSNQPQHF.

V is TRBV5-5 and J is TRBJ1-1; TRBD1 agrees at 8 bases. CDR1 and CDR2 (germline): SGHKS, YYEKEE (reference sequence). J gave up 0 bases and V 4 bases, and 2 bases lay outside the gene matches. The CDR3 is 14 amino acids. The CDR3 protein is CASSRGQVNTEAFF. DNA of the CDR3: TGTGCCAGCAGCCGGGGACAGGTGAACACTGAAGCTTTCTTT.

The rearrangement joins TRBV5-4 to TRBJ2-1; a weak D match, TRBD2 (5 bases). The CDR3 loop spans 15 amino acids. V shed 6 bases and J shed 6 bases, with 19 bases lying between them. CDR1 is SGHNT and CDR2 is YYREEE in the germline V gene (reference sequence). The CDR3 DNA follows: TGTGCCAGCATCCCCCCCGAGGACTCCGTCAATGAGCAGTTCTTC. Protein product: CASIPPEDSVNEQFF.

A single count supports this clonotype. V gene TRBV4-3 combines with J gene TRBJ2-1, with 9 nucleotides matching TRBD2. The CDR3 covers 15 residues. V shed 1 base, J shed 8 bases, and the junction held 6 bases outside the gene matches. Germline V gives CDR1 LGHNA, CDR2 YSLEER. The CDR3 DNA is TGCGCCAGCAGCCAAGTCCTGGCGGGAGGGTATGAGCAGTTCTTC. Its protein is CASSQVLAGGYEQFF.

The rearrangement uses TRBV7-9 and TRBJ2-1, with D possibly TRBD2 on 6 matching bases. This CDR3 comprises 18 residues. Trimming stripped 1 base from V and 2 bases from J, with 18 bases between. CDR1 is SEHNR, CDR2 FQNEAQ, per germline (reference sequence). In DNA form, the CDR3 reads TGTGCCAGCAGCTTAGGTCCCGAGACGGGAGTAGCCTACAATGAGCAGTTCTTC. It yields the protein CASSLGPETGVAYNEQFF.